Reported below is one T cell receptor beta chain. Its antigen remains unknown. The data originate from a study of shared clonotypes between healthy human individuals. Turning to the study itself: A donor's plate count was three for CD4 naive and three for CD4 memory; CD8 naive had two and CD8 memory one.

Study observations and caveats: Blood was the sole source, and tissue repertoires probably differ.

The data were produced by immunoSEQ multiplex PCR, yet TCRdb's version contains in-frame clones alone and is incomplete. Of around 600,000 clones listed, more than 95% were seen once; the top ten hold roughly 0.055%. Trimming cost V 3 bases and J 3 bases; bases outside gene matches: 6. Per the germline V gene, CDR1 is MGHRA and CDR2 is YSYEKL. This CDR3 has 18 residues. There were only Caucasian adults among the donors, and all lived in Nashville, Tennessee. This TCR was recovered from a woman aged 25 to 39 in good health. The sequencing input was naive CD4+ T cells sorted from blood. Subset noted: CD45RA+ positively selected. The gene calls are TRBV4-1 and TRBJ2-1, with TRBD2 identical over 15 bases. CDR3 DNA sequence: TGCGCCAGCAGCCAGGGACTAGCGGGAGGCTCTTACTACAATGAGCAGTTCTTC. This translates into CASSQGLAGGSYYNEQFF.